The 15 T cell receptor beta chains below come from one sample, sequenced in a study of blood T cell repertoires in COVID-19 (dated by TCRdb to the early 2020s). The receptor library was made with the immunoSEQ multiplex PCR assay. The table was pulled from immuneACCESS by TCRdb, which kept in-frame rearrangements only. Such tables lose some clones; where checked, under half of the loss comes from unresolved V genes, and the rest has no known cause. Here the sample has under 200,000 clones; around nine tenths occur a single time. The ten largest account for 3% to 4.5% of the sample. Sequenced sample: peripheral blood. The receptors were gathered from a man between 18 and 29 years old with active or convalescent COVID-19.

The count of this clone is one. This chain connects TRBV25-1 to TRBJ2-5; possibly TRBD2 for D (5 bases). Germline V gene sequence: CDR1 MGHDK, CDR2 SYGVNS. V gave up 2 bases and J gave up 3 bases, with 10 bases separating them. This CDR3 contains 14 residues. Here the CDR3 reads CASSEPGLEETQYF. As DNA, the CDR3 is TGTGCCAGCAGTGAACCCGGACTGGAAGAGACCCAGTACTTC.

The chain uses TRBV4-1 and TRBJ1-1; D is perhaps TRBD1 (5 bases). CDR3 length: 15 residues. Germline-derived CDR1 and CDR2 are MGHRA and YSYEKL. V lost 4 bases to trimming and J lost 0 bases, with 12 bases between them. CDR3 bases: TGCGCCAGCAGCCGGGGAGGGGCCGTGAACACTGAAGCTTTCTTT. Translated: CASSRGGAVNTEAFF.

The CDR3 here is CATKEAGVGDEQFF. Here the CDR3 DNA reads TGTGCCACCAAGGAAGCGGGAGTGGGCGATGAGCAGTTCTTC. This chain connects TRBV19 to TRBJ2-1; TRBD2 agrees at 8 bases. Looked up from germline, CDR1 is LNHDA and CDR2 is SQIVND (reference sequence). The CDR3 has 14 amino acids. V was pared by 10 bases and J by 8 bases, with 13 bases of the junction left unmatched.

The chain has TRBV28 and TRBJ1-2; D gene ambiguous. Trimming took off 1 base at V and 4 bases at J, with 10 bases between the two ends. Germline-derived CDR1 and CDR2 are MDHEN and SYDVKM. The CDR3 is made up of 14 amino acids. This CDR3 reads CASSLSAGTYGYTF. As DNA, the CDR3 is TGTGCCAGCAGTTTATCAGCGGGTACCTATGGCTACACCTTC.

The chain links TRBV5-6 to TRBJ2-1, with TRBD2 matching 10 bases. The germline V gene has CDR1 SGHDT and CDR2 YYEEEE. Unmatched junction bases numbered 8, after V lost 5 bases and J lost 9 bases. The CDR3 loop spans 14 amino acids. The CDR3, as DNA: TGTGCCAGCAGTCAAGCGGGAGGGCTCGGTGAGCAGTTCTTC. It translates to CASSQAGGLGEQFF.

In its sample, this clone was seen once. The chain uses TRBV5-1 and TRBJ2-3, with D unresolved. The CDR3 contains 14 residues. Germline V CDR1 and CDR2: SGHRS, YFSETQ. V was pared by 3 bases and J by 0 bases, with 8 bases between. CDR3 protein: CASSSQTSTDTQYF. The DNA for the CDR3 is TGCGCCAGCAGCTCGCAGACTAGCACAGATACGCAGTATTTT.

The chain employs TRBV6-1 and TRBJ1-1; 7 nucleotides line up with TRBD1. V was clipped by 3 bases and J by 1 base; unmatched bases: 2. The CDR3 spans 14 residues. Germline CDR1 reads MNHNS; CDR2 reads SASEGT. CDR3 protein: CASSDGQENTEAFF. As DNA, the CDR3 is TGTGCCAGCAGTGACGGACAGGAGAACACTGAAGCTTTCTTT.

V is TRBV5-8 and J is TRBJ1-5; D gene unclear. The CDR3 extends over 15 amino acids. Trimming removed 0 bases from V and 0 bases from J, with 7 bases in between. Per the germline V gene, CDR1 is SGHTS and CDR2 is YDEGEE. CDR3 coding DNA: TGTGCCAGCAGCTTGGGGCAGAATAGCAATCAGCCCCAGCATTTT. Its protein product is CASSLGQNSNQPQHF.

The chain employs TRBV27 and TRBJ1-1, with 8 bases lining up with TRBD1. The CDR3 sequence is 15 residues long. V gave up 2 bases and J gave up 8 bases; unmatched junction bases: 10. The germline CDR1 and CDR2 sequences are MNHEY and SMNVEV (reference sequence). CDR3 in amino acids: CASSLRTGYSAEAFF. CDR3 bases: TGTGCCAGCAGTTTAAGGACAGGGTATTCGGCCGAAGCTTTCTTT.

V and J are TRBV7-9 and TRBJ1-1; maybe TRBD1 (5 bases). CDR3 length: 16 residues. Germline values: CDR1 SEHNR, CDR2 FQNEAQ (reference sequence). V was pared by 5 bases and J by 1 base, with 17 bases between. The CDR3: CASSTSVSTGNTEAFF. The CDR3 coding sequence is TGTGCCAGCAGCACATCAGTATCTACAGGGAACACTGAAGCTTTCTTT. The full variable domain, its missing parts supplied by reference TRBV7-9 and TRBJ1-1, is DTGVSQNPRHKITKRGQNVTFRCDPISEHNRLYWYRQTLGQGPEFLTYFQNEAQLEKSRLLSDRFSAERPKGSFSTLEIQRTEQGDSAMYLCASSTSVSTGNTEAFFGQGTRLTVV.

The gene calls are TRBV28 and TRBJ2-4; TRBD1 agrees at 8 bases. The CDR3 consists of 13 residues. CDR1 and CDR2 (germline): MDHEN, SYDVKM. V shed 6 bases, J shed 15 bases, and the junction held 13 bases outside the gene matches. In DNA, the CDR3 is TGTGCCAGCAGCCCGGGACAGGAAAGGCTAAGGTACTTC. Its translation: CASSPGQERLRYF. Full variable domain (outside the CDR3, taken from reference TRBV28 and TRBJ2-4): DVKVTQSSRYLVKRTGEKVFLECVQDMDHENMFWYRQDPGLGLRLIYFSYDVKMKEKGDIPEGYSVSREKKERFSLILESASTNQTSMYLCASSPGQERLRYFGAGTRLSVL.

This clone was picked up a small number of times. The chain joins TRBV9 to TRBJ2-1; TRBD2 matches 8 bases. The CDR3 covers 16 residues. Germline trimming cut 2 bases from V and 6 bases from J; bases unmatched to any gene: 10. The germline CDR1 and CDR2 sequences are SGDLS and YYNGEE. CDR3 loop: CASSVTVAGTGNEQFF. The DNA of the CDR3 is TGTGCCAGCAGCGTTACGGTAGCGGGGACGGGCAATGAGCAGTTCTTC.

V and J are TRBV11-3 and TRBJ2-1, with 7 bases that match TRBD2. The junction had 10 bases not matched to a gene; V was cut back by 4 bases and J by 10 bases. Germline V gene lookup returns CDR1 SGHNT and CDR2 YENEEA. The CDR3 sequence is 14 residues long. CDR3 region: CASSSLTGSGEQFF. The CDR3 DNA reads as TGTGCCAGCAGCTCCCTGACGGGTAGCGGGGAGCAGTTCTTC.

This clone was picked up one time. This chain links TRBV29-1 with TRBJ2-1, with D tentatively TRBD2 (6 bases). The V gene's germline CDR1 is SQVTM and CDR2 ANQGSEA. V was pared by 2 bases and J by 3 bases, with 11 bases between. This CDR3 is 14 amino acids long. The CDR3 region has the DNA TGCAGCGTTGAACAAGGCGGGGTCTACAATGAGCAGTTCTTC. This gives the protein CSVEQGGVYNEQFF.

The chain carries TRBV7-2 and TRBJ1-2; tentative D call: TRBD1 (6 bases). V lost 3 bases, J lost 7 bases, and 15 bases lay in between. The V gene's germline CDR1 is SGHTA and CDR2 FQGNSA. The CDR3 sequence is 14 residues long. CDR3 sequence: CASSLGGGSRGYTF. The CDR3 nucleotides are TGTGCCAGCAGCTTGGGCGGGGGCTCTCGTGGCTACACCTTC.